The clone carrying this T cell receptor (beta chain) has only a few counts. The target antigen is unknown. Gene names and germline match the mouse. The read ends 1 residue shy of where the CDR3 ends; the end is completed using the germline J gene. This sample is drawn from a study of tissue T cells after allogeneic stem cell transplantation. Notes on the study in general: Across patients, clones rarely overlapped, yet motif clusters were shared tissue-specifically. Within patients, tissue anatomy strongly shaped TCR repertoire composition. This small cohort was clinically heterogeneous, and sampling depth was a limitation.

V was pared by 0 bases and J by 7 bases, with 10 bases between. CDR1 and CDR2 from the germline V gene are SNHLY and FYNGKV (reference sequence). This CDR3 is 14 amino acids long. Assay used: immunoSEQ multiplex PCR; TCRdb lists only in-frame clones, some missing. The data contain several thousand clones, 45% of them singletons. Time point specified: mouse harvest day 14 after allogeneic transplant. Each mouse received 10^7 T-cell-depleted marrow cells plus 10^6 splenic CD5+ T cells by tail vein. The TCR sequence derives from a female BALB/c mouse given C57BL/6 T cells with graft-versus-host disease after an allogeneic hematopoietic cell transplant. The chain recombines TRBV3 with TRBJ2-1; D is possibly TRBD1 (7 bases). The source material was gut tissue. The DNA read from the CDR3 is TGTGCCAGCAGCTTAGCGAGGGGGCGAGCTGAGCAGTTC. This translates into CASSLARGRAEQF. The complete CDR3 sequence is CASSLARGRAEQFF.